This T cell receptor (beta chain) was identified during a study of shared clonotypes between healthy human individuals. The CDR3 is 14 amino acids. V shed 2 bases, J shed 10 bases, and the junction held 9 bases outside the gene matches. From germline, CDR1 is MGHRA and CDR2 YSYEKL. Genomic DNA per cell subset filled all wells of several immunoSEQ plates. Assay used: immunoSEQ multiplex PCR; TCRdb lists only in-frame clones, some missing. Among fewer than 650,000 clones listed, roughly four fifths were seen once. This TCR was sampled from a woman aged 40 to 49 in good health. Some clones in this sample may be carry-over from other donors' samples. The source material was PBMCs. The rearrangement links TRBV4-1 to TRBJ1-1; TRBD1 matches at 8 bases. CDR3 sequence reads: CASSQQDRVNTAFF. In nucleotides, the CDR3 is TGCGCCAGCAGCCAACAGGACAGGGTAAATACAGCTTTCTTT.